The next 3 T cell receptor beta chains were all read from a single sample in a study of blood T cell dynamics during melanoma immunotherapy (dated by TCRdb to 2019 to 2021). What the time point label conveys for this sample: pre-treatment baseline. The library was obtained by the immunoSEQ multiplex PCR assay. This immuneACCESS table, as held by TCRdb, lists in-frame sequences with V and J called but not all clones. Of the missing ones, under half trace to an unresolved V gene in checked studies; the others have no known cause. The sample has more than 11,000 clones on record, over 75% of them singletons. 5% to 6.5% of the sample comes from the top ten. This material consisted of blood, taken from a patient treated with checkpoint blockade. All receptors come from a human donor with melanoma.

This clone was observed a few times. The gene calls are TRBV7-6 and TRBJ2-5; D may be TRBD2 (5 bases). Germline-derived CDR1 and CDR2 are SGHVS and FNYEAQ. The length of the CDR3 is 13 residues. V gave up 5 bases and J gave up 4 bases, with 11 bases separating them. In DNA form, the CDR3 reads TGTGCCAGCAGCCCAGCGGTGGCAGAGACCCAGTACTTC. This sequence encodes CASSPAVAETQYF. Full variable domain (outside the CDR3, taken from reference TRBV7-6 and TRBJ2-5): GAGVSQSPRYKVTKRGQDVALRCDPISGHVSLYWYRQALGQGPEFLTYFNYEAQQDKSGLPNDRFSAERPEGSISTLTIQRTEQRDSAMYRCASSPAVAETQYFGPGTRLLVL.

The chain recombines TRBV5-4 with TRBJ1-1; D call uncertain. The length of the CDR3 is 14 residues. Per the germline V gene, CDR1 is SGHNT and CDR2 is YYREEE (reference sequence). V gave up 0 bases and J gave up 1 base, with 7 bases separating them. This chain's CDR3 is CASSLEVGNTEAFF. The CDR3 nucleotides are TGTGCCAGCAGCTTGGAGGTAGGGAACACTGAAGCTTTCTTT.

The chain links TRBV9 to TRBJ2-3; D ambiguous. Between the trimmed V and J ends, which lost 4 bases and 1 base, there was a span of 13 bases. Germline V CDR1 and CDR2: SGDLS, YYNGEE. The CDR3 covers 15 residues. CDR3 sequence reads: CASSPALGRTDTQYF. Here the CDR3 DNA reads TGTGCCAGCAGCCCCGCGCTGGGCCGCACAGATACGCAGTATTTT. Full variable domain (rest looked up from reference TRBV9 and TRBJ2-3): DSGVTQTPKHLITATGQRVTLRCSPRSGDLSVYWYQQSLDQGLQFLIQYYNGEERAKGNILERFSAQQFPDLHSELNLSSLELGDSALYFCASSPALGRTDTQYFGPGTRLTVL.